This TCR beta chain came from a study of identical twins. The germline V gene has CDR1 MNHEY and CDR2 SVGAGI. V lost 2 bases to trimming and J lost 6 bases, with 11 bases between them. The CDR3 is 13 amino acids. The authors used template switching to add a universal primer site and gave cDNA unique molecular identifiers. TCRdb itself ran the 5' RACE reads through MiXCR, one entry per CDR3 protein. The repertoire holds 550,000 to 700,000 distinct CDR3 sequences, with around 20% as singletons. Overall study findings and caveats: Out-of-frame alpha sequences common to twins exhibited an excess of low generation probability.

This clonotype was detected a few times. Antigen unknown. The sample also formed part of further work on T cells expressing NK-cell markers.

Sequenced: PBMCs. This chain joins TRBV6-5 and TRBJ2-7; perhaps TRBD2 as D (6 bases). This TCR derives from a woman under 30 in good health. The CDR3 nucleotides are TGTGCCAGCAGTTACGCCCGGGGGACCGAGCAGTACTTC. Its translation is CASSYARGTEQYF.